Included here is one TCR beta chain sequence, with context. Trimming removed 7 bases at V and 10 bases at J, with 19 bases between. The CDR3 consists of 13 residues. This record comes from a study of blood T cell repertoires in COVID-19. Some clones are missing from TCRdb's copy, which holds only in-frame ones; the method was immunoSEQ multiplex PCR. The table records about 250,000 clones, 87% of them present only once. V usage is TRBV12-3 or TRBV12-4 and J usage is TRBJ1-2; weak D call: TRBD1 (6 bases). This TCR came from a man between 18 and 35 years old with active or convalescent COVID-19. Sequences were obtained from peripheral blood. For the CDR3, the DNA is TGTGCCAGCACCCTGGGGGACACGCTCGACTACACCTTC. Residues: CASTLGDTLDYTF.